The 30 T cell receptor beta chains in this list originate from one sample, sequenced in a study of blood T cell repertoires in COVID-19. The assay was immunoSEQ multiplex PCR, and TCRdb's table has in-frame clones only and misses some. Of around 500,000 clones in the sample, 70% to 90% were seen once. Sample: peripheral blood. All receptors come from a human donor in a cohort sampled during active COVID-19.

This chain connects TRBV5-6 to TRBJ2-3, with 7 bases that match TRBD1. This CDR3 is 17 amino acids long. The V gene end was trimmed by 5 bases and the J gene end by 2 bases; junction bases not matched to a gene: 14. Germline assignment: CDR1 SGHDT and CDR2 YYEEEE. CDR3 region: CASRPIRTGLITDTQYF. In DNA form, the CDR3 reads TGTGCCAGCAGGCCCATAAGGACAGGACTGATCACAGATACGCAGTATTTT.

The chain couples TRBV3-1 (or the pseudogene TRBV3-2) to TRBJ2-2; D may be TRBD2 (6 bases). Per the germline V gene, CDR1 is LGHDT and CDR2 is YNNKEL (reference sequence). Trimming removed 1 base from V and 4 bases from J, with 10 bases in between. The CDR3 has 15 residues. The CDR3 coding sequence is TGTGCCAGCAGCCAAGGACTAGTGATCACCGGGGAGCTGTTTTTT. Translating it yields CASSQGLVITGELFF.

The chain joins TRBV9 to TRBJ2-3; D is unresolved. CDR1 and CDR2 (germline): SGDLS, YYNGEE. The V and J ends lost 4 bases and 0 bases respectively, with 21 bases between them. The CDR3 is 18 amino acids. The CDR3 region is CASSPIADQSWSTDTQYF. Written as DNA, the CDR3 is TGTGCCAGCAGCCCGATAGCCGACCAATCCTGGAGCACAGATACGCAGTATTTT.

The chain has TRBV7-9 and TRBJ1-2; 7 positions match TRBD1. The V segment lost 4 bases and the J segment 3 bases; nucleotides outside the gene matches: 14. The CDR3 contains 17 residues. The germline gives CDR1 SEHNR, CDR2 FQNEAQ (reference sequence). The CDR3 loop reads CASSSYGGQEKDYGYTF. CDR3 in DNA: TGTGCCAGCAGCTCATACGGAGGACAGGAAAAAGACTATGGCTACACCTTC.

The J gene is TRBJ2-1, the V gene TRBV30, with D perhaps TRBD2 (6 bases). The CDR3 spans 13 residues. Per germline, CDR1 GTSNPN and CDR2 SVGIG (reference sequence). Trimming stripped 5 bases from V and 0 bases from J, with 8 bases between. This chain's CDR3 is CAWVADSYNEQFF. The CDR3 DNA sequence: TGTGCCTGGGTAGCGGACTCCTACAATGAGCAGTTCTTC.

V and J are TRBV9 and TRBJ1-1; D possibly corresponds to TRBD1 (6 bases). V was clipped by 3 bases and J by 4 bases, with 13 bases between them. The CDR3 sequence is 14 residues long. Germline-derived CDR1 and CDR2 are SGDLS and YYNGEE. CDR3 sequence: CASSAQGFGTEAFF. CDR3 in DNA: TGTGCCAGCAGCGCGCAGGGGTTTGGCACTGAAGCTTTCTTT. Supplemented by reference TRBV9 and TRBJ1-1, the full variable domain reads DSGVTQTPKHLITATGQRVTLRCSPRSGDLSVYWYQQSLDQGLQFLIQYYNGEERAKGNILERFSAQQFPDLHSELNLSSLELGDSALYFCASSAQGFGTEAFFGQGTRLTVV.

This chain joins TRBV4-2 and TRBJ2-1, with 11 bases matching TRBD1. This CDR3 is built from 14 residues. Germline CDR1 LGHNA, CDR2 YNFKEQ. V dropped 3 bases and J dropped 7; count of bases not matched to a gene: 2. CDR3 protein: CASSQGQGENEQFF. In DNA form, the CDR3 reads TGTGCCAGCAGCCAGGGACAGGGGGAGAATGAGCAGTTCTTC.

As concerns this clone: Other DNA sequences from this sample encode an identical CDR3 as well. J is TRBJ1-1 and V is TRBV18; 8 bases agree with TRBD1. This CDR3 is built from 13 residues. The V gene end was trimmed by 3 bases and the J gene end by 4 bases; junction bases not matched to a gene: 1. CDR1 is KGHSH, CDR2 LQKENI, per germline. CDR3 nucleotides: TGTGCCAGCTCACCCGGACAGGGCACTGAAGCTTTCTTT. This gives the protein CASSPGQGTEAFF.

CDR3 in DNA: TGTGCCAGCTCACCACCGACAGGGATCAGGGAGCAGTACTTC. Translation gives CASSPPTGIREQYF. V is TRBV18 and J is TRBJ2-7; 7 bases fit TRBD1. V shed 0 bases and J 7 bases; nucleotides not matched to a gene: 6. Germline loops: CDR1 KGHSH, CDR2 LQKENI. The CDR3 runs to 14 residues.

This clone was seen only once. CDR3 residues: CASRSYPGQGSEKLFF. In DNA, the CDR3 is TGTGCCAGCAGATCTTACCCGGGACAGGGATCTGAAAAACTGTTTTTT. The chain joins TRBV28 to TRBJ1-4, with 9 bases matching TRBD1. CDR1 MDHEN and CDR2 SYDVKM come from the germline V gene. The V segment lost 6 bases and the J segment 7 bases; nucleotides outside the gene matches: 12. The CDR3 is 16 amino acids.

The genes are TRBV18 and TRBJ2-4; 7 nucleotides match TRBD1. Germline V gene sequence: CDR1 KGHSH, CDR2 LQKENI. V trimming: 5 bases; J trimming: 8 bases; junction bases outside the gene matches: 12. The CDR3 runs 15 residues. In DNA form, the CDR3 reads TGTGCCAGCTCAGCGGGTCCGGGACAGCTGGACATTCAGTACTTC. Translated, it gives CASSAGPGQLDIQYF.

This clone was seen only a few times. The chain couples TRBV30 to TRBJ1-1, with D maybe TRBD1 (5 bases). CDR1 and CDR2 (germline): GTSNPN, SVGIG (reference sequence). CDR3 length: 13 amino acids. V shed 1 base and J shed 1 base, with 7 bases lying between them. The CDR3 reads CAWSEQENTEAFF. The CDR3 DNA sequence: TGTGCCTGGAGTGAACAGGAGAACACTGAAGCTTTCTTT.

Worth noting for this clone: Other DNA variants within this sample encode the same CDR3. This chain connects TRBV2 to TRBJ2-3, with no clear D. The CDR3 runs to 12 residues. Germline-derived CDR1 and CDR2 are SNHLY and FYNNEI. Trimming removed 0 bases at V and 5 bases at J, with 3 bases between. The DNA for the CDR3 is TGTGCCAGCAGTGAAGCGAGAGATACGCAGTATTTT. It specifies CASSEARDTQYF. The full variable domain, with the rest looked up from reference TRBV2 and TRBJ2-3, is EPEVTQTPSHQVTQMGQEVILRCVPISNHLYFYWYRQILGQKVEFLVSFYNNEISEKSEIFDDQFSVERPDGSNFTLKIRSTKLEDSAMYFCASSEARDTQYFGPGTRLTVL.

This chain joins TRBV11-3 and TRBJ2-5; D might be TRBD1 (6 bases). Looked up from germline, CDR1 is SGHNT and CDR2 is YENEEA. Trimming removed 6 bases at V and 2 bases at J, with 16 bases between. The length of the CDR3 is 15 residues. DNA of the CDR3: TGTGCCAGCAGTTCCGGGACAACCTCACAAGAGACCCAGTACTTC. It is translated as CASSSGTTSQETQYF.

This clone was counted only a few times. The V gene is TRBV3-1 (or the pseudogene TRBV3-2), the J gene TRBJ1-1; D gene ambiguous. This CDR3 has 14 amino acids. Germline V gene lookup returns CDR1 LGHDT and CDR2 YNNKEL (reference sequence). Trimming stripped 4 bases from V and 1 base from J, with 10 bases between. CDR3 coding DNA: TGTGCCAGCAGCCGGCGAGGGCAGAACACTGAAGCTTTCTTT. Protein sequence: CASSRRGQNTEAFF.

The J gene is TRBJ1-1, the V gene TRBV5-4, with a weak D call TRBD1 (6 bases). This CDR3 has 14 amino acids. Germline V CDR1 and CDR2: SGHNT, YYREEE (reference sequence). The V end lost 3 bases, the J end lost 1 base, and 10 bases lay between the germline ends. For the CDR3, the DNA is TGTGCCAGCAGCTCGGGACAAACGAACACTGAAGCTTTCTTT. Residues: CASSSGQTNTEAFF.

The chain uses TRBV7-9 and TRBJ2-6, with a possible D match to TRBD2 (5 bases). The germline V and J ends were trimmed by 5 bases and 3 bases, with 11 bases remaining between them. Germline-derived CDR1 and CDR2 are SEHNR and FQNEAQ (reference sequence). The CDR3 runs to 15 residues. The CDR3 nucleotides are TGTGCCAGCAGCCCAGCGGCGGGTGGGGCCAACGTCCTGACTTTC. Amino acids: CASSPAAGGANVLTF.

DNA of the CDR3: TGTGCCAGCAGTCTCTCCGGACTAGCGTATTACAATGAGCAGTTCTTC. Protein sequence: CASSLSGLAYYNEQFF. The chain employs TRBV28 and TRBJ2-1; 9 bases line up with TRBD2. Germline CDR1 reads MDHEN; CDR2 reads SYDVKM. This CDR3 has 16 residues. V lost 5 bases and J lost 4; bases outside the gene matches: 9.

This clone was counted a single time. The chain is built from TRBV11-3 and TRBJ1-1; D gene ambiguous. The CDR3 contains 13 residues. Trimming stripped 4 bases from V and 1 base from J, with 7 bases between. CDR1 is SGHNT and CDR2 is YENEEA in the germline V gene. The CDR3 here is CASSYGGNTEAFF. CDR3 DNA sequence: TGTGCCAGCAGCTACGGAGGGAACACTGAAGCTTTCTTT.

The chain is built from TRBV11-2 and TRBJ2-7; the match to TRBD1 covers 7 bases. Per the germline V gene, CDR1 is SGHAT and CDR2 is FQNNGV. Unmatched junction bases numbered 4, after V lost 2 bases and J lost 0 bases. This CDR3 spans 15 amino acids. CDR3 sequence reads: CASSLNTGDSYEQYF. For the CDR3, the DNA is TGTGCCAGCAGCTTAAACACAGGGGACTCCTACGAGCAGTACTTC.

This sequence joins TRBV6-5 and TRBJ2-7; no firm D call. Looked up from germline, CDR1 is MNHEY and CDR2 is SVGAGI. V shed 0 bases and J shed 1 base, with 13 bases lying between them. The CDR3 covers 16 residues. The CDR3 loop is CASSYSLSRGSYEQYF. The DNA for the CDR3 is TGTGCCAGCAGTTACTCTCTGTCCAGAGGATCCTACGAGCAGTACTTC.

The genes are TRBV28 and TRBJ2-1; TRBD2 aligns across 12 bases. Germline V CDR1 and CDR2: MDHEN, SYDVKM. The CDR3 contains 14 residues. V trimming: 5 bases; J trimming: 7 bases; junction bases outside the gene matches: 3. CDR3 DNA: TGTGCCAGCAGTAGACTAGCGGGAGTAAATGAGCAGTTCTTC. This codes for CASSRLAGVNEQFF.

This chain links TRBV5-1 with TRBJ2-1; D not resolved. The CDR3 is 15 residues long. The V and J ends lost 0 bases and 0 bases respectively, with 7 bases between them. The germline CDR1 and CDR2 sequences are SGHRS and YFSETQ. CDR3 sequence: CASSLGVNSYNEQFF. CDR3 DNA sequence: TGCGCCAGCAGCTTGGGCGTTAACTCCTACAATGAGCAGTTCTTC.

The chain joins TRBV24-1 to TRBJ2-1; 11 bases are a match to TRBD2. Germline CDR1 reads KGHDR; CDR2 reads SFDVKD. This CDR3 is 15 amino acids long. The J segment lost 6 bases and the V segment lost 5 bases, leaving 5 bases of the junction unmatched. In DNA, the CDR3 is TGTGCCACCAGTGTCGGGCTAGCGGGAGGCAATGAGCAGTTCTTC. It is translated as CATSVGLAGGNEQFF.

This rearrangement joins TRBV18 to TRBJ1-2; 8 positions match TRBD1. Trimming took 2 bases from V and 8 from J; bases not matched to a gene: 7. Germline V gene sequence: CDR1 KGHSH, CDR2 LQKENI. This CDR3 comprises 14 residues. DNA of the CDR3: TGTGCCAGCTCACCATCCCAGGGGGCGAGGGGCTACACCTTC. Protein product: CASSPSQGARGYTF.

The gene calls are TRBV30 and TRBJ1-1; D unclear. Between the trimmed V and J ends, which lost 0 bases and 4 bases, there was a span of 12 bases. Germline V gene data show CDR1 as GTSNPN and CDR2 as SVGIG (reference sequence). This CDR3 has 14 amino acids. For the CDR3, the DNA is TGTGCCTGGAGTGTACGAGATTTCGGCACTGAAGCTTTCTTT. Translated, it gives CAWSVRDFGTEAFF.

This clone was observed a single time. CDR3 amino acids: CASSSDRGRGYTF. DNA for the CDR3: TGTGCCAGCAGCAGTGACAGGGGTAGGGGCTACACCTTC. The chain couples TRBV5-4 to TRBJ1-2; 8 nucleotides align to TRBD1. The CDR3 is 13 amino acids. V dropped 4 bases and J dropped 8; count of bases not matched to a gene: 7. The germline CDR1 and CDR2 sequences are SGHNT and YYREEE (reference sequence).

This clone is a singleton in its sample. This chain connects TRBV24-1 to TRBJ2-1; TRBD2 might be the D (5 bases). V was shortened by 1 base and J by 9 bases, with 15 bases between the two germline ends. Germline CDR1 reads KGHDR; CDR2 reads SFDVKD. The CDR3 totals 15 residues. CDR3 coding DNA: TGTGCCACCAGTGATTTCGGACTGGGGAGCGGTGAGCAGTTCTTC. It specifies CATSDFGLGSGEQFF.

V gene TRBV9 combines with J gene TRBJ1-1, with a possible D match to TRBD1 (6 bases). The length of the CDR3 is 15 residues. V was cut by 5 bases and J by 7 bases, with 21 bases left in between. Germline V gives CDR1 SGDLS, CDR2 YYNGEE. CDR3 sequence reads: CASSLLPGTPLEAFF. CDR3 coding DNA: TGTGCCAGCAGTCTACTCCCCGGGACACCCCTTGAAGCTTTCTTT.

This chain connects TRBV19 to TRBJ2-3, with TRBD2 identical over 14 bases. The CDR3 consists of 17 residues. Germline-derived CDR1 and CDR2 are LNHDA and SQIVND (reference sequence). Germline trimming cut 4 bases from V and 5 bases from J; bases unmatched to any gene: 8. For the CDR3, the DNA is TGTGCCAGTAGTAGACGACTAGCGGGAGGGTACGGAGATACGCAGTATTTT. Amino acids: CASSRRLAGGYGDTQYF. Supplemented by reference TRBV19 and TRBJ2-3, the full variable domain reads DGGITQSPKYLFRKEGQNVTLSCEQNLNHDAMYWYRQDPGQGLRLIYYSQIVNDFQKGDIAEGYSVSREKKESFPLTVTSAQKNPTAFYLCASSRRLAGGYGDTQYFGPGTRLTVL.